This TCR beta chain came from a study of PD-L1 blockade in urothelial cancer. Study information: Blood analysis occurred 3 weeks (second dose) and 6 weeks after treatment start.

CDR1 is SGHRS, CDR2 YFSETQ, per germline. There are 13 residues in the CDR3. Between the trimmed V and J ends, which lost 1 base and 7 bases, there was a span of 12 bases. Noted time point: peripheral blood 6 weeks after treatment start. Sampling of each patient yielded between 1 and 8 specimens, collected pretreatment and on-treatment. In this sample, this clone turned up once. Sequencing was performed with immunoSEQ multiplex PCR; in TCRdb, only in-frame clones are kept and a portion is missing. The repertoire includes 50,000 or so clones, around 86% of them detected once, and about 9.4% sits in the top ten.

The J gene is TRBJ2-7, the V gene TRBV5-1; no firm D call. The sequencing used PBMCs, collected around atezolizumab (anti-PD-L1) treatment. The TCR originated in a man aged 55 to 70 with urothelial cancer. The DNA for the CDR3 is TGCGCCAGCAGCTTGTTTGCGGCTCAGGAGCAGTACTTC. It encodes CASSLFAAQEQYF.